Each of the 9 T cell receptor beta chains below was sequenced from the same sample in a study of cytomegalovirus exposure and HLA in healthy donors. Both 60 Vbeta primers and 13 Jbeta primers went into the PCR. Only in-frame clones appear in the TCRdb table, and some are missing; sequencing was by immunoSEQ multiplex PCR. This sample has roughly 150,000 clones, with 60% to 85% found just once. The sequencing sample was made of PBMCs. The source is a man aged 45 to 65 in good health and CMV-seropositive.

V gene TRBV7-6 combines with J gene TRBJ2-5; TRBD2 might be the D (5 bases). The CDR3 sequence is 16 residues long. Germline CDR1 is SGHVS and CDR2 is FNYEAQ. The germline V and J ends were trimmed by 5 bases and 5 bases, with 21 bases remaining between them. CDR3 protein: CASSATTGRGWETQYF. The CDR3 DNA follows: TGTGCCAGCAGCGCTACTACGGGCCGCGGGTGGGAGACCCAGTACTTC.

The rearrangement joins TRBV5-4 to TRBJ2-2, with 10 bases identical to TRBD1. Germline assignment: CDR1 SGHNT and CDR2 YYREEE (reference sequence). Unmatched junction bases numbered 5, after V lost 0 bases and J lost 6 bases. The CDR3 length is 16 residues. CDR3 DNA sequence: TGTGCCAGCAGCTTGGGACAGGGGGCGGGAGCCGGGGAGCTGTTTTTT. It yields the protein CASSLGQGAGAGELFF. The variable domain in full, with the rest retrieved from reference TRBV5-4 and TRBJ2-2, is ETGVTQSPTHLIKTRGQQVTLRCSSQSGHNTVSWYQQALGQGPQFIFQYYREEENGRGNFPPRFSGLQFPNYSSELNVNALELDDSALYLCASSLGQGAGAGELFFGEGSRLTVL.

The chain carries TRBV11-2 and TRBJ2-1, with D possibly being TRBD2 (6 bases). This CDR3 contains 16 residues. The germline V and J ends were trimmed by 1 base and 4 bases, with 14 bases remaining between them. Germline lookup yields CDR1 SGHAT and CDR2 FQNNGV. CDR3 DNA: TGTGCCAGCAGCTTAGGATGGGGGAGGTCTTACAATGAGCAGTTCTTC. Its translation: CASSLGWGRSYNEQFF.

The V and J genes are TRBV30 and TRBJ1-1; D possibly corresponds to TRBD1 (5 bases). The CDR3 totals 15 residues. V was pared by 5 bases and J by 5 bases, with 21 bases between. CDR1 GTSNPN and CDR2 SVGIG come from the germline V gene (reference sequence). The CDR3, as DNA: TGTGCCTGGTCGTATGGGGGGGGAGCGAGGACTGAAGCTTTCTTT. It encodes CAWSYGGGARTEAFF.

This sequence joins TRBV9 and TRBJ2-7, with 8 nucleotides matching TRBD1. Germline CDR1 SGDLS, CDR2 YYNGEE. CDR3 size: 14 residues. The trim removed 4 bases at V and 4 bases at J, leaving 7 bases unmatched. CDR3 sequence: CASSRSRQGYEQYF. CDR3 DNA sequence: TGTGCCAGCAGCAGATCGAGACAGGGGTACGAGCAGTACTTC.

This clone was picked up a small number of times. The genes are TRBV4-3 and TRBJ2-5; TRBD2 might be the D (5 bases). Trimming shortened V by 3 bases and J by 5 bases, and 13 bases separated the two germline ends. Germline assignment: CDR1 LGHNA and CDR2 YSLEER. The CDR3 consists of 14 residues. CDR3 loop: CASSHADYPETQYF. As DNA, the CDR3 is TGCGCCAGCAGCCATGCCGACTATCCGGAGACCCAGTACTTC.

This clone appeared a few times. The rearrangement joins TRBV5-1 to TRBJ1-3, with 7 bases fitting TRBD1. Germline V gives CDR1 SGHRS, CDR2 YFSETQ. Trimming at V came to 1 base and at J to 2 bases, leaving 6 bases not matched to a gene. The CDR3 has 16 amino acids. The CDR3 loop reads CASSLSRTGAGNTIYF. The CDR3, as DNA: TGCGCCAGCAGCTTGTCACGGACAGGTGCTGGAAACACCATATATTTT. The variable domain in full, with the rest retrieved from reference TRBV5-1 and TRBJ1-3, is KAGVTQTPRYLIKTRGQQVTLSCSPISGHRSVSWYQQTPGQGLQFLFEYFSETQRNKGNFPGRFSGRQFSNSRSEMNVSTLELGDSALYLCASSLSRTGAGNTIYFGEGSWLTVV.

In this sample, this clone turned up once. The V call is TRBV11-2, the J call TRBJ2-3; possibly TRBD2 for D (5 bases). Per germline, CDR1 SGHAT and CDR2 FQNNGV. Trimming pared 5 bases from V and 1 base from J, leaving 13 bases between. The CDR3 is 15 amino acids. This CDR3 reads CASSTGVLGTDTQYF. The CDR3 DNA sequence: TGTGCCAGCAGCACCGGGGTCCTCGGCACAGATACGCAGTATTTT.

The gene calls are TRBV7-6 and TRBJ1-3; TRBD1 matches 8 bases. The V gene's germline CDR1 is SGHVS and CDR2 FNYEAQ. The ends lost 5 bases at V and 7 bases at J; junction bases unmatched: 7. The CDR3 contains 14 residues. The CDR3 region has the DNA TGTGCCAGCAGCGTTCGGACAGGGTCGAACACCATATATTTT. It specifies CASSVRTGSNTIYF.